Below are 30 T cell receptor beta chains sequenced from a single sample in a study of T cells expressing NK-cell markers. TCRdb reworked the 5' RACE reads into one entry per CDR3 protein, no DNA. In all, the sample yields about 410,000 distinct CDR3 sequences. The sequencing sample was made of blood T cells: a sorted CD56 or NKG2C T cell subset, CD4+ or CD8+ T cells, or bulk PBMC T cells (not recorded which). The receptors here all came from a woman between 45 and 65 years old in good health.

This chain joins TRBV14 and TRBJ1-1; TCRdb selects TRBD1, and the lack of DNA leaves this call unchecked. Germline V lookup: CDR1 SGHDN, CDR2 FVKESK. The CDR3 length is 12 residues. The chain's CDR3 is CASSPRGSEAFF.

The chain links TRBV3-1 to TRBJ1-1. Germline lookup yields CDR1 LGHDT and CDR2 YNNKEL (reference sequence). This CDR3 has 12 residues. This CDR3 reads CASSSSRPEAFF.

CDR3 in amino acids: CASSLQGEAGYTF. This sequence joins TRBV5-5 and TRBJ1-2; TCRdb calls TRBD1, which cannot be checked without DNA. This CDR3 has 13 amino acids. Germline values: CDR1 SGHKS, CDR2 YYEKEE (reference sequence). Variable domain in full (rest from reference TRBV5-5 and TRBJ1-2): DAGVTQSPTHLIKTRGQQVTLRCSPISGHKSVSWYQQVLGQGPQFIFQYYEKEERGRGNFPDRFSARQFPNYSSELNVNALLLGDSALYLCASSLQGEAGYTFGSGTRLTVV.

This sequence joins TRBV6-5 and TRBJ1-5; TCRdb indicates TRBD1, and absent DNA this call remains unverified. In germline, CDR1 is MNHEY, CDR2 SVGAGI. CDR3 length equals 15 residues. CDR3 sequence: CASSLGGAGNQPQHF.

The V gene is TRBV6-5, the J gene TRBJ2-1; TCRdb picks TRBD1, but there is no DNA to check that call. CDR3 length: 14 residues. The germline V gene has CDR1 MNHEY and CDR2 SVGAGI. The CDR3 loop reads CASSYSFRVGRQFF.

This chain joins TRBV20-1 and TRBJ2-1; TCRdb's D gene call, TRBD1, goes unchecked for lack of DNA. This CDR3 contains 13 residues. From germline, CDR1 is DFQATT and CDR2 SNEGSKA (reference sequence). The CDR3 loop reads CSARGGSLDEQFF.

The chain joins TRBV6-4 to TRBJ2-3. This CDR3 region has 15 residues. Germline CDR1 is MRHNA and CDR2 is SNTAGT. CDR3 residues: CASSDSNGGTDTQYF.

This chain uses TRBV20-1 with TRBJ1-1. CDR3 length: 13 residues. CDR1 is DFQATT and CDR2 is SNEGSKA in the germline V gene (reference sequence). The CDR3 is CSARDQGTGEAFF.

The chain couples TRBV2 to TRBJ1-5; TCRdb's D call of TRBD1 is untestable without DNA. This CDR3 is built from 13 residues. Germline CDR1 is SNHLY and CDR2 is FYNNEI. This CDR3 is CASSADRSEPQHF.

The chain is built from TRBV11-2 and TRBJ2-3. The CDR3 sequence is 15 residues long. Germline values: CDR1 SGHAT, CDR2 FQNNGV. CDR3 in amino acids: CASSTSPASIDTQYF.

V usage is TRBV25-1 and J usage is TRBJ2-1; the D gene TCRdb calls, TRBD2, cannot be checked with no DNA. CDR3 length: 16 residues. Germline CDR1 MGHDK, CDR2 SYGVNS. The CDR3 reads CASSDPLAGVMNEQFF.

The chain joins TRBV4-1 to TRBJ2-3. The CDR3 is made up of 14 amino acids. Germline V gives CDR1 MGHRA, CDR2 YSYEKL. The CDR3 reads CASSQVLGSDTQYF.

CDR3 in amino acids: CASSPYPNTDTQYF. The chain links TRBV4-1 to TRBJ2-3. Germline CDR1 is MGHRA and CDR2 is YSYEKL. This CDR3 has 14 residues.

The rearrangement joins TRBV5-1 to TRBJ2-3; the TCRdb call, TRBD1, lacks DNA for checking. The germline gives CDR1 SGHRS, CDR2 YFSETQ. This CDR3 has 15 amino acids. The CDR3 protein is CASSSWGESTDTQYF.

The chain has TRBV12-3 or TRBV12-4 and TRBJ2-6; there is no DNA to check the TCRdb D call of TRBD1. CDR3 length: 19 amino acids. The CDR3 reads CASSLALSTGFSGANVLTF.

J is TRBJ2-3 and V is TRBV10-3; no DNA is available, so the TRBD2 call from TCRdb remains unchecked. CDR1 and CDR2 from the germline V gene are ENHRY and SYGVKD. This CDR3 is 14 amino acids long. The CDR3 sequence is CAISLRERTDTQYF.

The genes are TRBV5-1 and TRBJ1-6. Germline V gene lookup returns CDR1 SGHRS and CDR2 YFSETQ. This CDR3 contains 13 residues. The chain's CDR3 is CASSLEGTSPLHF.

This rearrangement joins TRBV7-8 to TRBJ2-1; TCRdb outputs TRBD1, but without DNA this stays unchecked. This CDR3 is 14 amino acids long. Germline lookup yields CDR1 SGHVS and CDR2 FQNEAQ. The chain's CDR3 is CASSLDRGGDEQFF.

V is TRBV25-1 and J is TRBJ2-6; as DNA is missing, the TRBD1 call by TCRdb cannot be tested. The germline V gene has CDR1 MGHDK and CDR2 SYGVNS. This CDR3 contains 16 residues. The CDR3: CASSGQGTSGANVLTF.

The chain has TRBV6-5 and TRBJ2-6; lacking DNA, the TRBD2 call made by TCRdb goes unchecked. The CDR3 has 14 amino acids. Germline V gene lookup returns CDR1 MNHEY and CDR2 SVGAGI. CDR3 loop: CASSTVQGTNVLTF.

This chain connects TRBV7-2 to TRBJ2-7; TCRdb calls TRBD2, which cannot be checked without DNA. The CDR3 has 15 residues. The germline V gene encodes CDR1 SGHTA and CDR2 FQGNSA. CDR3 residues: CASSLVGGGDYEQYF. Complete variable domain (other parts from reference TRBV7-2 and TRBJ2-7): GAGVSQSPSNKVTEKGKDVELRCDPISGHTALYWYRQSLGQGLEFLIYFQGNSAPDKSGLPSDRFSAERTGGSVSTLTIQRTQQEDSAVYLCASSLVGGGDYEQYFGPGTRLTVT.

The rearrangement joins TRBV5-1 to TRBJ2-7; TCRdb names TRBD2, which stays unverified in the absence of DNA. CDR3 length: 15 residues. CDR1 SGHRS and CDR2 YFSETQ come from the germline V gene. This CDR3 reads CASSTRLAGTAEQYF.

The V and J genes are TRBV29-1 and TRBJ2-7; the TCRdb D gene call, TRBD1, has no DNA to confirm it. The CDR3 contains 12 residues. Germline V gene sequence: CDR1 SQVTM, CDR2 ANQGSEA. The CDR3 sequence: CSFSGPYFEQYF.

The genes are TRBV6-5 and TRBJ2-1; TCRdb selects TRBD2, and the lack of DNA leaves this call unchecked. The germline V gene has CDR1 MNHEY and CDR2 SVGAGI. The CDR3 runs 12 residues. The CDR3 protein is CATSKVGRQQFF.

The CDR3 here is CASSQDITPDQPQHF. This rearrangement joins TRBV4-1 to TRBJ1-5. The CDR3 totals 15 residues. Germline CDR1 and CDR2: MGHRA and YSYEKL.

The chain is built from TRBV7-7 and TRBJ2-2. Germline V gene data show CDR1 as SSHAT and CDR2 as FNYEAQ (reference sequence). The CDR3 runs to 15 residues. The CDR3 protein is CASSFDEVVTGELFF. Full variable domain (outside the CDR3, taken from reference TRBV7-7 and TRBJ2-2): GAGVSQSPRYKVTKRGQDVTLRCDPISSHATLYWYQQALGQGPEFLTYFNYEAQPDKSGLPSDRFSAERPEGSISTLTIQRTEQRDSAMYRCASSFDEVVTGELFFGEGSRLTVL.

This chain uses TRBV6-2 or TRBV6-3 with TRBJ2-1; TCRdb indicates TRBD2, and absent DNA this call remains unverified. The CDR3 contains 17 residues. Per the germline V gene, CDR1 is MNHEY and CDR2 is SVGEGT. This CDR3 is CASSKSRTSGSNNEQFF.

The rearrangement uses TRBV20-1 and TRBJ2-5; TCRdb picks TRBD1, but there is no DNA to check that call. The CDR3 length is 14 residues. Germline V gene data show CDR1 as DFQATT and CDR2 as SNEGSKA (reference sequence). CDR3 sequence reads: CSARASQGKETQYF.

The V and J genes are TRBV20-1 and TRBJ2-6. From germline, CDR1 is DFQATT and CDR2 SNEGSKA (reference sequence). The CDR3 contains 17 residues. CDR3 sequence: CSARDLLSVSGANVLTF.

This chain uses TRBV5-6 with TRBJ2-1. The CDR3 is 17 residues long. Germline V gene sequence: CDR1 SGHDT, CDR2 YYEEEE. CDR3 region: CASSLAQRGRFHNEQFF.